A single sample is the source of the 19 T cell receptor beta chains below, sequenced in a study of cytomegalovirus exposure and HLA in healthy donors. The PCR was carried out with 60 Vbeta primers and 13 Jbeta primers. Sequencing used immunoSEQ multiplex PCR; TCRdb keeps in-frame clones, though not all of them. The data contain 150,000 to 200,000 clones, 80% to 85% of them seen just once; the ten biggest clones take up 0.2% to 0.3%. Sequenced sample: PBMCs. These TCRs come from a boy younger than 18 in good health and CMV-seronegative.

J is TRBJ2-1 and V is TRBV9; a weak D match, TRBD1 (6 bases). The length of the CDR3 is 16 residues. The V gene lost 0 bases and the J gene lost 2 bases, with 12 bases spanning the gap. Per the germline V gene, CDR1 is SGDLS and CDR2 is YYNGEE. In DNA, the CDR3 is TGTGCCAGCAGCGTAGGGACAGTGGGAACCTACAATGAGCAGTTCTTC. Its translation: CASSVGTVGTYNEQFF. Using reference TRBV9 and TRBJ2-1 for the parts outside the CDR3, the full variable domain is DSGVTQTPKHLITATGQRVTLRCSPRSGDLSVYWYQQSLDQGLQFLIQYYNGEERAKGNILERFSAQQFPDLHSELNLSSLELGDSALYFCASSVGTVGTYNEQFFGPGTRLTVL.

The J gene is TRBJ1-2, the V gene TRBV9; a weak D match, TRBD1 (5 bases). CDR1 is SGDLS and CDR2 is YYNGEE in the germline V gene. Trimming pared 3 bases from V and 3 bases from J, leaving 15 bases between. This CDR3 comprises 15 residues. This chain's CDR3 is CASSGTGTSYYGYTF. The CDR3 bases are TGTGCCAGCAGCGGGACCGGGACTAGCTACTATGGCTACACCTTC.

The chain links TRBV5-4 to TRBJ1-4, with a tentative D call TRBD1 (5 bases). This CDR3 region has 14 residues. V lost 4 bases, J lost 7 bases, and 14 bases lay in between. Looked up from germline, CDR1 is SGHNT and CDR2 is YYREEE (reference sequence). The CDR3 reads CASSAVGVGEKLFF. The CDR3 DNA sequence: TGTGCCAGCAGCGCGGTAGGGGTTGGTGAAAAACTGTTTTTT.

This clone was detected only once. The rearrangement joins TRBV5-1 to TRBJ2-2, with D perhaps matching TRBD2 (6 bases). CDR3 size: 15 residues. V lost 0 bases, J lost 5 bases, and 11 bases lay in between. Germline V lookup: CDR1 SGHRS, CDR2 YFSETQ. CDR3 sequence reads: CASSLGTTRTGELFF. As DNA, the CDR3 is TGCGCCAGCAGCTTGGGAACGACTAGGACCGGGGAGCTGTTTTTT.

This clone showed up just a few times. The chain links TRBV7-8 to TRBJ2-7; D gene unclear. The CDR3 sequence is 17 residues long. V was clipped by 0 bases and J by 2 bases, with 17 bases between them. Germline V CDR1 and CDR2: SGHVS, FQNEAQ. The CDR3 DNA reads TGTGCCAGCAGCTTAGCGATCACGGAGACGCCCACCTACGAGCAGTACTTC. This codes for CASSLAITETPTYEQYF.

The chain links TRBV15 to TRBJ1-5, with D tentatively TRBD1 (5 bases). This CDR3 spans 17 amino acids. The V gene's germline CDR1 is LNHNV and CDR2 YYDKDF (reference sequence). Trimming stripped 3 bases from V and 4 bases from J, with 19 bases between. The chain's CDR3 is CATSSRGVGTGNQPQHF. Here the CDR3 DNA reads TGTGCCACCAGCAGCCGCGGGGTGGGGACGGGGAATCAGCCCCAGCATTTT.

This rearrangement joins TRBV11-1 to TRBJ1-1; D unresolved. The CDR3 covers 14 residues. V dropped 5 bases and J dropped 0 bases, with 10 bases sitting between them. Germline loops: CDR1 SGHAT, CDR2 FQDESV (reference sequence). CDR3 loop: CASSPHGVNTEAFF. The CDR3 DNA follows: TGTGCCAGCAGCCCCCACGGGGTGAACACTGAAGCTTTCTTT.

The chain combines TRBV5-1 with TRBJ2-7; possible D gene TRBD2, 6 bases. This CDR3 contains 15 residues. From germline, CDR1 is SGHRS and CDR2 YFSETQ. V was cut by 6 bases and J by 2 bases, with 18 bases left in between. The CDR3 DNA sequence: TGCGCCAGCAAACCTCCTCACAGGACTACCTACGAGCAGTACTTC. It codes for CASKPPHRTTYEQYF.

CDR3 coding DNA: TGTGCCAGCAGCTCAGGACTAGCGGGAGACTCCGAGCAGTACTTC. Protein: CASSSGLAGDSEQYF. V is TRBV7-9 and J is TRBJ2-7; TRBD2 matches 13 bases. Germline V CDR1 and CDR2: SEHNR, FQNEAQ (reference sequence). This CDR3 has 15 residues. V shed 4 bases and J 6 bases; nucleotides not matched to a gene: 6.

This rearrangement joins TRBV18 to TRBJ2-7; a possible D gene is TRBD2 (6 bases). V lost 3 bases and J 0 bases, leaving 12 bases between the germline ends. The CDR3 extends over 15 amino acids. The V gene's germline CDR1 is KGHSH and CDR2 LQKENI. CDR3 DNA sequence: TGTGCCAGCTCACCCTCTAGCGCCAGCTCCTACGAGCAGTACTTC. This encodes CASSPSSASSYEQYF.

The genes are TRBV5-4 and TRBJ1-3; perhaps TRBD1 as D (6 bases). Per the germline V gene, CDR1 is SGHNT and CDR2 is YYREEE (reference sequence). This CDR3 region has 13 residues. Trimming pared 5 bases from V and 5 bases from J, leaving 11 bases between. CDR3 coding DNA: TGTGCCAGCAGGGATGGACAGAGAAACACCATATATTTT. It codes for CASRDGQRNTIYF.

The V gene is TRBV9, the J gene TRBJ1-2; 12 bases are a match to TRBD1. CDR3 size: 17 residues. The J segment lost 6 bases and the V segment lost 0 bases, leaving 9 bases of the junction unmatched. CDR1 and CDR2 from the germline V gene are SGDLS and YYNGEE. The CDR3 region has the DNA TGTGCCAGCAGCGTAGATGACGGGACAGGGGGCATGAATGGCTACACCTTC. Its protein product is CASSVDDGTGGMNGYTF.

The CDR3 DNA follows: TGCGCCAGCAGCCAAGAGAGCGGGACGGGCTATGGCTACACCTTC. It codes for CASSQESGTGYGYTF. V gene TRBV4-3 combines with J gene TRBJ1-2, with D perhaps matching TRBD1 (5 bases). CDR1 is LGHNA and CDR2 is YSLEER in the germline V gene. V lost 0 bases to trimming and J lost 4 bases, with 12 bases between them. The CDR3 covers 15 residues.

V and J are TRBV5-4 and TRBJ1-3; the D gene is possibly TRBD1 (5 bases). Germline V gene data show CDR1 as SGHNT and CDR2 as YYREEE (reference sequence). Deletions cut 0 bases from V and 0 bases from J, with 10 bases between. This CDR3 region has 16 residues. The CDR3 reads CASSLAGGGSGNTIYF. CDR3 coding DNA: TGTGCCAGCAGCTTGGCCGGCGGGGGCTCTGGAAACACCATATATTTT.

This clone was detected once. V gene TRBV4-1 combines with J gene TRBJ1-4; tentatively, D is TRBD1 (5 bases). The V and J ends lost 3 bases and 0 bases respectively, with 8 bases between them. Germline V gives CDR1 MGHRA, CDR2 YSYEKL. This CDR3 has 15 amino acids. CDR3 nucleotides: TGCGCCAGCAGCCAGGGGCTTGCAACTAATGAAAAACTGTTTTTT. Translated: CASSQGLATNEKLFF.

The rearrangement joins TRBV28 to TRBJ2-2; 7 positions agree with TRBD2. With V trimmed by 5 bases and J by 1 base, 7 bases remained unmatched. This CDR3 has 16 amino acids. CDR1 is MDHEN and CDR2 is SYDVKM in the germline V gene. In DNA form, the CDR3 reads TGTGCCAGCAGTCCCGTGGGGAGGGAGAACACCGGGGAGCTGTTTTTT. This encodes CASSPVGRENTGELFF. Variable domain in full (rest from reference TRBV28 and TRBJ2-2): DVKVTQSSRYLVKRTGEKVFLECVQDMDHENMFWYRQDPGLGLRLIYFSYDVKMKEKGDIPEGYSVSREKKERFSLILESASTNQTSMYLCASSPVGRENTGELFFGEGSRLTVL.

The rearrangement joins TRBV29-1 to TRBJ1-1; the D is unclear. V lost 4 bases and J 0 bases, leaving 9 bases between the germline ends. This CDR3 has 13 amino acids. CDR1 is SQVTM and CDR2 is ANQGSEA in the germline V gene. CDR3 region: CSVGAIMNTEAFF. In nucleotides, the CDR3 is TGCAGCGTTGGGGCAATCATGAACACTGAAGCTTTCTTT.

The chain joins TRBV9 to TRBJ2-2; D is uncertain. V gave up 6 bases and J gave up 4 bases, with 7 bases separating them. Germline V gene data show CDR1 as SGDLS and CDR2 as YYNGEE. There are 12 residues in the CDR3. Here the CDR3 reads CASNYRTGELFF. The CDR3 DNA is TGTGCCAGCAACTATCGCACCGGGGAGCTGTTTTTT. Supplemented by reference TRBV9 and TRBJ2-2, the full variable domain reads DSGVTQTPKHLITATGQRVTLRCSPRSGDLSVYWYQQSLDQGLQFLIQYYNGEERAKGNILERFSAQQFPDLHSELNLSSLELGDSALYFCASNYRTGELFFGEGSRLTVL.

This sequence joins TRBV13 and TRBJ1-2; D is possibly TRBD1 (6 bases). V lost 10 bases and J 13 bases, leaving 25 bases between the germline ends. CDR3 size: 13 residues. Germline CDR1 and CDR2: PRHDT and FYEKMQ (reference sequence). CDR3 sequence reads: CATSIVVWGRPTF. The CDR3 nucleotides read TGTGCCACCTCCATTGTGGTCTGGGGGCGTCCCACCTTC.